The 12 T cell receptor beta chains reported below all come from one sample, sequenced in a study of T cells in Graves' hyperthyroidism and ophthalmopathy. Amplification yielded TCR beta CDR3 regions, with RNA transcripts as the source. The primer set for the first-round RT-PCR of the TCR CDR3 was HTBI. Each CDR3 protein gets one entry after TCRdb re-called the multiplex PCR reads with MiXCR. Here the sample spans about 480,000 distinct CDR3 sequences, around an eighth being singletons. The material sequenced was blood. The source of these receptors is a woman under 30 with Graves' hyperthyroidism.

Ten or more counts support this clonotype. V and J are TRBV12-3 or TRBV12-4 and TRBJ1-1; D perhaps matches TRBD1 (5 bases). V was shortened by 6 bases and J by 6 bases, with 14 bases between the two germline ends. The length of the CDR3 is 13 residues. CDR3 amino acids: CASRSRGRAEAFF. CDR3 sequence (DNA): TGTGCCAGCAGATCAAGGGGTCGAGCTGAAGCTTTCTTT.

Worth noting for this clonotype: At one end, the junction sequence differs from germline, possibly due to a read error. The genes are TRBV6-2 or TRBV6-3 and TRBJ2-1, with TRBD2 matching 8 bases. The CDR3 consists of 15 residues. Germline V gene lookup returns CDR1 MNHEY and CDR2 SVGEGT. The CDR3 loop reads CASSSTSVSDNEQFF. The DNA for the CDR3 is TGTGCCAGCAGTTCGACTAGCGTCTCCGACAATGAGCAGTTCTTC.

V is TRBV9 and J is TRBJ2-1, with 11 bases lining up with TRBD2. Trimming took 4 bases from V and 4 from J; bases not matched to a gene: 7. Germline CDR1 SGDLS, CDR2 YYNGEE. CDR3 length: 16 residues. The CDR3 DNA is TGTGCCAGCAGCCTGAGACTAGCGGGGACATACAATGAGCAGTTCTTC. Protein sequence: CASSLRLAGTYNEQFF. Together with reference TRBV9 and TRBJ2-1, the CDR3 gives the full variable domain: DSGVTQTPKHLITATGQRVTLRCSPRSGDLSVYWYQQSLDQGLQFLIQYYNGEERAKGNILERFSAQQFPDLHSELNLSSLELGDSALYFCASSLRLAGTYNEQFFGPGTRLTVL.

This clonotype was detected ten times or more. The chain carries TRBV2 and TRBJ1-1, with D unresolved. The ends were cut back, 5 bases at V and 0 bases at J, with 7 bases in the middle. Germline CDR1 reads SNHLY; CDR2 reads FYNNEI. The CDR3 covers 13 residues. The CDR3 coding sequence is TGTGCCAGCAGTCAGGACGTGAACACTGAAGCTTTCTTT. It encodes CASSQDVNTEAFF.

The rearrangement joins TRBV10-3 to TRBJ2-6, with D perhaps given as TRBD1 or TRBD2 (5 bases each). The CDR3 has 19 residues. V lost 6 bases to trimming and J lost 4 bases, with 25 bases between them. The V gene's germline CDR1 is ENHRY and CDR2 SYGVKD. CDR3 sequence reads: CAIREGVGQPGSGANVLTF. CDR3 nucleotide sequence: TGTGCCATCAGAGAGGGTGTGGGGCAGCCGGGGTCCGGGGCCAACGTCCTGACTTTC.

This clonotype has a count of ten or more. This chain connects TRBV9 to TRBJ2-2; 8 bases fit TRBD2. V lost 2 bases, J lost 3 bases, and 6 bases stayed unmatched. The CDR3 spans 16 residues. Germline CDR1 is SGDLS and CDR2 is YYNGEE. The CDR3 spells CASSVAGRADTGELFF. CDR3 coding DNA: TGTGCCAGCAGCGTTGCCGGGAGGGCCGACACCGGGGAGCTGTTTTTT. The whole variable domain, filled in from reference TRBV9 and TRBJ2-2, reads DSGVTQTPKHLITATGQRVTLRCSPRSGDLSVYWYQQSLDQGLQFLIQYYNGEERAKGNILERFSAQQFPDLHSELNLSSLELGDSALYFCASSVAGRADTGELFFGEGSRLTVL.

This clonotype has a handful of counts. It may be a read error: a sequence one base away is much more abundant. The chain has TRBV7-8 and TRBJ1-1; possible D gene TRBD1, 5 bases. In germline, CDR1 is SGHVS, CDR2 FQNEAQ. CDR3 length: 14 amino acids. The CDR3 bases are TGTGCCAGTACCCTAACGGGACGGCCCGAGGAAGCTCTCTTT. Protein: CASTLTGRPEEALF.

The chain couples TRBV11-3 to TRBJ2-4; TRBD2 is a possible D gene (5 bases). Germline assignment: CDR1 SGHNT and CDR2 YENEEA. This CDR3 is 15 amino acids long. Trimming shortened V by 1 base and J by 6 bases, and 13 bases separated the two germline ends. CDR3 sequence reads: CASSLGGVRGNIQYF. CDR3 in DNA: TGTGCCAGCAGCTTAGGTGGGGTTCGGGGAAACATTCAGTACTTC.

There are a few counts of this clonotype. The CDR3 spells CSARKAGGYGYTF. The CDR3 DNA sequence: TGCAGTGCTAGAAAGGCGGGAGGCTATGGCTACACCTTC. The chain joins TRBV20-1 to TRBJ1-2; no clear D. This CDR3 has 13 residues. Trimming cost V 2 bases and J 4 bases, with 11 bases left between them. Germline lookup yields CDR1 DFQATT and CDR2 SNEGSKA (reference sequence).

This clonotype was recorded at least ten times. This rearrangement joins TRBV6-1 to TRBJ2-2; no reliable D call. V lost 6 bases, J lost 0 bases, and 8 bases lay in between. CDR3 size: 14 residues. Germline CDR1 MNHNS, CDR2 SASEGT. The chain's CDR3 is CASSSGPNTGELFF. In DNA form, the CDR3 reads TGTGCCAGCAGCTCGGGCCCGAACACCGGGGAGCTGTTTTTT.

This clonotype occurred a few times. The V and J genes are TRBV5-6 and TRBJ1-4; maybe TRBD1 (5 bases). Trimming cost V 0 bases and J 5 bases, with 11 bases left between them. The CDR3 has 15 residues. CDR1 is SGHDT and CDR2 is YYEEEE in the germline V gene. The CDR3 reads CASSLAGDPNEKLFF. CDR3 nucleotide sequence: TGTGCCAGCAGCTTGGCTGGGGACCCCAATGAAAAACTGTTTTTT.

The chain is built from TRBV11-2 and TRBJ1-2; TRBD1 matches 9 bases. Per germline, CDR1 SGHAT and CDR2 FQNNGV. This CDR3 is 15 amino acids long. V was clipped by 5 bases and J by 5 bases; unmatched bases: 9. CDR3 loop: CASSQPRDRAYGYTF. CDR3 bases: TGTGCCAGCAGCCAACCCCGGGACAGGGCGTATGGCTACACCTTC.